The 25 T cell receptor beta chains below all came from one sample that was sequenced in a study of radiotherapy plus CTLA-4 blockade in lung cancer. Data came from immunoSEQ multiplex PCR; TCRdb stores just in-frame clones and leaves some out. The sample holds around 29,000 clones, approximately 75% seen once. This sample comprised peripheral blood, obtained from a patient treated with radiotherapy plus ipilimumab. Receptor source: a human donor with non-small cell lung cancer that progressed on radiotherapy plus ipilimumab.

This chain connects TRBV7-2 to TRBJ2-5; a possible D gene is TRBD1 (6 bases). This CDR3 has 13 residues. Trimming left V 5 bases short and J 3 bases short, with 10 bases between. Germline lookup yields CDR1 SGHTA and CDR2 FQGNSA. The CDR3 region is CASSLGQKETQYF. In DNA form, the CDR3 reads TGTGCCAGCAGCCTTGGACAGAAAGAGACCCAGTACTTC. Full variable domain (missing parts from reference TRBV7-2 and TRBJ2-5): GAGVSQSPSNKVTEKGKDVELRCDPISGHTALYWYRQSLGQGLEFLIYFQGNSAPDKSGLPSDRFSAERTGGSVSTLTIQRTQQEDSAVYLCASSLGQKETQYFGPGTRLLVL.

The chain combines TRBV27 with TRBJ2-7; no clear D. The germline V and J ends were trimmed by 4 bases and 2 bases, with 15 bases remaining between them. Germline CDR1 reads MNHEY; CDR2 reads SMNVEV (reference sequence). The CDR3 runs to 15 residues. The CDR3 loop reads CASSYRRQATYEQYF. CDR3 in DNA: TGTGCCAGCAGTTATCGTCGCCAGGCAACCTACGAGCAGTACTTC.

This chain connects TRBV4-1 to TRBJ1-1; no firm D call. CDR3 length: 17 residues. With 2 bases removed from V and 0 bases from J, the gap between germline ends came to 16 bases. Germline CDR1 MGHRA, CDR2 YSYEKL. The CDR3 DNA follows: TGCGCCAGCAGCCAACGCACACTTAGCATCATGAACACTGAAGCTTTCTTT. Its protein is CASSQRTLSIMNTEAFF.

J is TRBJ1-1 and V is TRBV6-1; TRBD1 might be the D (6 bases). V dropped 0 bases and J dropped 12 bases, with 14 bases sitting between them. The CDR3 is made up of 13 amino acids. CDR1 is MNHNS, CDR2 SASEGT, per germline. The CDR3 DNA sequence: TGTGCCAGCAGTGAAGCGCGGGGGACAAGGACTTTCTTT. This codes for CASSEARGTRTFF.

The genes are TRBV7-6 and TRBJ2-7; 10 nucleotides agree with TRBD2. The CDR3 runs to 14 residues. CDR1 is SGHVS and CDR2 is FNYEAQ in the germline V gene. The J segment lost 2 bases and the V segment lost 5 bases, leaving 3 bases of the junction unmatched. Here the CDR3 reads CASSLSGGPYEQYF. The DNA of the CDR3 is TGTGCCAGCAGCCTTAGCGGGGGGCCCTACGAGCAGTACTTC.

V usage is TRBV19 and J usage is TRBJ2-3; the match to TRBD2 covers 8 bases. Germline values: CDR1 LNHDA, CDR2 SQIVND (reference sequence). The trim removed 2 bases at V and 1 base at J, leaving 2 bases unmatched. This CDR3 region has 15 residues. The CDR3 DNA sequence: TGTGCCAGTAGTATAATCGGGGGGGGCACAGATACGCAGTATTTT. This sequence encodes CASSIIGGGTDTQYF.

V is TRBV6-5 and J is TRBJ1-5; 9 bases match TRBD1. The germline V gene has CDR1 MNHEY and CDR2 SVGAGI. Trimming removed 6 bases from V and 6 bases from J; junction bases left unmatched: 6. The CDR3 sequence is 14 residues long. The CDR3 bases are TGTGCCAGCAGGGGACAGGGTTCGGTTCAGCCCCAGCATTTT. Translation gives CASRGQGSVQPQHF.

The J gene is TRBJ1-1, the V gene TRBV18; possibly TRBD1 for D (6 bases). CDR1 is KGHSH, CDR2 LQKENI, per germline. Between the trimmed V and J ends, which lost 3 bases and 2 bases, there was a span of 16 bases. The CDR3 is 16 residues long. The CDR3 loop reads CASSPRQALTNTEAFF. Here the CDR3 DNA reads TGTGCCAGCTCACCCCGACAGGCCCTAACTAACACTGAAGCTTTCTTT.

This chain joins TRBV19 and TRBJ1-5, with D perhaps TRBD1 (6 bases). The CDR3 is 15 amino acids. Germline CDR1 is LNHDA and CDR2 is SQIVND (reference sequence). The V end lost 3 bases, the J end lost 11 bases, and 20 bases lay between the germline ends. The CDR3 DNA follows: TGTGCCAGTAGTATTGGGGGGGCTCTAGATTTGGCCCAGCATTTT. It yields the protein CASSIGGALDLAQHF.

The chain is built from TRBV6-1 and TRBJ1-5, with 7 nucleotides matching TRBD1. Germline CDR1 and CDR2: MNHNS and SASEGT. The CDR3 totals 15 residues. V lost 5 bases to trimming and J lost 10 bases; unmatched junction nucleotides: 14. DNA for the CDR3: TGTGCCAGCAGTCCGGACAGGTCGTTTGGGAGACCCCAGCATTTT. It yields the protein CASSPDRSFGRPQHF.

The chain joins TRBV11-2 to TRBJ2-2; D possibly corresponds to TRBD2 (6 bases). V lost 1 base and J lost 0, with 15 bases in between. Germline CDR1 reads SGHAT; CDR2 reads FQNNGV. The CDR3 consists of 18 residues. CDR3 nucleotides: TGTGCCAGCAGCTTAGTCCCGGGGGAGGTATCGAACACCGGGGAGCTGTTTTTT. Its translation is CASSLVPGEVSNTGELFF.

The V gene is TRBV7-2, the J gene TRBJ2-5; 12 nucleotides align to TRBD2. Per germline, CDR1 SGHTA and CDR2 FQGNSA. V gave up 5 bases and J gave up 4 bases; unmatched junction bases: 5. The CDR3 runs 15 residues. Here the CDR3 DNA reads TGTGCCAGCAGCCGTGGACTAGCGGGGTTAGAGACCCAGTACTTC. Protein: CASSRGLAGLETQYF.

This chain links TRBV21-1 with TRBJ2-7; no check of the table's D call, TRBD2, against the DNA was made. TRBV21-1 is a listed pseudogene. The CDR3 is made up of 13 amino acids. The chain's CDR3 is CALRERGTWEQYF. The CDR3 bases are TGTGCCCTAAGGGAGCGGGGGACGTGGGAGCAGTACTTC.

This chain links TRBV18 with TRBJ2-5, with 11 bases fitting TRBD2. Germline V gene sequence: CDR1 KGHSH, CDR2 LQKENI. The V segment lost 6 bases and the J segment 4 bases; nucleotides outside the gene matches: 10. The CDR3 is made up of 16 amino acids. CDR3 in amino acids: CASSPPSGGPGETQYF. CDR3 nucleotide sequence: TGTGCCAGCTCGCCCCCTAGCGGGGGGCCGGGAGAGACCCAGTACTTC.

V gene TRBV27 combines with J gene TRBJ1-2; D is unclear. There are 14 residues in the CDR3. The germline V gene encodes CDR1 MNHEY and CDR2 SMNVEV (reference sequence). V dropped 3 bases and J dropped 0 bases, with 8 bases sitting between them. The CDR3 sequence is CASSLSGTNYGYTF. CDR3 nucleotide sequence: TGTGCCAGCAGTTTGTCCGGGACTAACTATGGCTACACCTTC.

The chain recombines TRBV11-2 with TRBJ1-5; the match to TRBD1 covers 8 bases. This CDR3 comprises 14 residues. CDR1 is SGHAT, CDR2 FQNNGV, per germline. Germline trimming cut 6 bases from V and 11 bases from J; bases unmatched to any gene: 12. The CDR3 nucleotides read TGTGCCAGCAGTAAGGGACAGGCGGTGGGGTCCCAGCATTTT. Its protein is CASSKGQAVGSQHF.

This clone was detected only a few times. This chain joins TRBV9 and TRBJ1-6, with a possible D match to TRBD1 (5 bases). Germline V lookup: CDR1 SGDLS, CDR2 YYNGEE. Between the trimmed V and J ends, which lost 3 bases and 5 bases, there was a span of 15 bases. There are 16 residues in the CDR3. The CDR3 sequence: CASSEGQTLNNSPLHF. CDR3 nucleotide sequence: TGTGCCAGCAGCGAGGGGCAGACTCTTAATAATTCACCCCTCCACTTT.

The chain uses TRBV7-9 and TRBJ1-2; no firm D call. The CDR3 sequence is 16 residues long. V dropped 4 bases and J dropped 2 bases, with 17 bases sitting between them. Germline V gene lookup returns CDR1 SEHNR and CDR2 FQNEAQ (reference sequence). CDR3 coding DNA: TGTGCCAGCAGCTCCGGGGTCATTGGCGCCAACTATGGCTACACCTTC. This gives the protein CASSSGVIGANYGYTF.

The gene calls are TRBV10-3 and TRBJ1-2; 7 nucleotides match TRBD1. CDR3 length: 16 residues. Germline V gene lookup returns CDR1 ENHRY and CDR2 SYGVKD. V lost 2 bases to trimming and J lost 6 bases; unmatched junction nucleotides: 12. CDR3 DNA sequence: TGTGCCATCAGTGAGAGGACGGGACAGATTCTTCATGGCTACACCTTC. Translated, it gives CAISERTGQILHGYTF.

The DNA of the CDR3 is TGCGCCAGCAGCTTGGTAGCGGGGGGTAACAATGAGCAGTTCTTC. It translates to CASSLVAGGNNEQFF. The genes are TRBV5-1 and TRBJ2-1; TRBD2 matches at 10 bases. The CDR3 is made up of 15 amino acids. In germline, CDR1 is SGHRS, CDR2 YFSETQ. The V gene end was trimmed by 0 bases and the J gene end by 5 bases; junction bases not matched to a gene: 2.

The chain joins TRBV28 to TRBJ2-6; maybe TRBD2 (5 bases). Germline V gives CDR1 MDHEN, CDR2 SYDVKM. The CDR3 loop spans 15 amino acids. V lost 7 bases and J 0 bases, leaving 10 bases between the germline ends. CDR3 sequence (DNA): TGTGCCAGCATTGGAGGAGGCTCTGGGGCCAACGTCCTGACTTTC. As protein: CASIGGGSGANVLTF.

This clone came up once. The V call is TRBV4-2, the J call TRBJ2-2, with 9 bases fitting TRBD2. The length of the CDR3 is 17 residues. V gave up 4 bases and J gave up 10 bases; unmatched junction bases: 16. Germline assignment: CDR1 LGHNA and CDR2 YNFKEQ. This chain's CDR3 is CASSRGSAGGWDEELFF. CDR3 bases: TGTGCCAGCAGCCGAGGTTCCGCGGGGGGGTGGGACGAGGAGCTGTTTTTT.

The chain combines TRBV5-1 with TRBJ1-4, with 7 positions matching TRBD1. This CDR3 is built from 15 residues. The junction had 3 bases not matched to a gene; V was cut back by 0 bases and J by 4 bases. Looked up from germline, CDR1 is SGHRS and CDR2 is YFSETQ. CDR3 DNA: TGCGCCAGCAGCTTGGACAGGGGCTTTAATGAAAAACTGTTTTTT. As protein: CASSLDRGFNEKLFF.

CDR3 DNA: TGTGCCAGCAGGTTGACAGGGGGCTATGGCTACACCTTC. As protein: CASRLTGGYGYTF. The chain combines TRBV2 with TRBJ1-2; TRBD1 aligns across 9 bases. CDR3 length: 13 residues. Germline V CDR1 and CDR2: SNHLY, FYNNEI. The V and J ends lost 6 bases and 4 bases, in that order; junction bases with no gene match: 3.

Note on this clone: Distinct nucleotide sequences in the sample also encode this CDR3. This rearrangement joins TRBV29-1 to TRBJ1-4; 9 nucleotides match TRBD1. The CDR3 spans 13 residues. V shed 7 bases and J 4 bases; nucleotides not matched to a gene: 4. Per germline, CDR1 SQVTM and CDR2 ANQGSEA. The CDR3: CSGGQGRNEKLFF. CDR3 nucleotide sequence: TGCAGCGGGGGACAGGGCCGTAATGAAAAACTGTTTTTT.